Listed below are T cell receptor beta chains from one sample, sequenced in a study of blood T cells in healthy people across ages. TCRdb re-called the 5' RACE reads with MiXCR, one entry per CDR3 protein. Of fewer than 800,000 distinct CDR3 sequences detected, roughly 25% appear once; the ten largest clones hold 9.4%. The sample was also linked to a second study, of T cells of mothers and their children.

Sequences were obtained from blood. Every receptor here comes from a boy between 10 and 17 years old in good health. CDR3s include the opening cysteine and the closing phenylalanine or tryptophan. Fields, in order: clone size, J gene, D gene, V gene, CDR3 DNA, CDR3 protein. A D gene is named only where the DNA matches it firmly. The listing skips clone size in some rows; elsewhere it reads once, few, many or a size class.

-,TRBJ2-2,-,TRBV7-9,TGTGCCAGCAGCTGGGAGTCCCCCGCCGGGGAGCTGTTTTTT,CASSWESPAGELFF
few,TRBJ1-3,TRBD1,TRBV4-2,TGTGCCAGCAGCCAAGATGTAGGGGGCGGAAACACCATATATTTT,CASSQDVGGGNTIYF
-,TRBJ2-4,-,TRBV24-1,TGTGCCACCAGTGATTCCCGGACATATGAGGACATTCAGTACTTC,CATSDSRTYEDIQYF
few,TRBJ2-4,-,TRBV3-1,TGTGCCAGCAGCCAATCTTTTCCGGAGGGTAACATTCAGTACTTC,CASSQSFPEGNIQYF
-,TRBJ2-1,-,TRBV7-8,TGTGCCAGCAGCTTAGAAGTGTTTAATGAGCAGTTCTTC,CASSLEVFNEQFF
few,TRBJ1-5,-,TRBV7-8,TGTGCCAGCAGCTTAGCAAGGCACGAAAATCAGCCCCAGCATTTT,CASSLARHENQPQHF
many,TRBJ2-5,-,TRBV6-5,TGTGCCAGCAGTTACGGGGGGCGGCAAGAGACCCAGTACTTC,CASSYGGRQETQYF
few,TRBJ1-1,-,TRBV5-1,TGCGCCAGCAGCCGGGAGAACGTGGGCGATGAAGCTTTCTTT,CASSRENVGDEAFF
few,TRBJ2-7,-,TRBV7-6,TGTGCCAGCAGCCCCGGCGGAGGGACCCAGAGTCGATACGAGCAGTACTTC,CASSPGGGTQSRYEQYF
few,TRBJ2-1,TRBD2,TRBV3-1,TGTGCCAGCAGCCAAGGGGAGGGTGAGCAGTTCTTC,CASSQGEGEQFF
-,TRBJ1-5,-,TRBV29-1,TGCAGCGTTGCGGCAGGGGGCAATCAGCCCCAGCATTTT,CSVAAGGNQPQHF
-,TRBJ2-7,-,TRBV28,TGTGCCAGCAGTTCCAGGGTAAACGACGAGCAGTACTTC,CASSSRVNDEQYF
few,TRBJ1-2,-,TRBV24-1,TGTGCCACCAGTGATCTCCAGGGCTACACCTTC,CATSDLQGYTF
few,TRBJ2-1,TRBD1,TRBV7-3,TGTGCCAGCAGCCCCGTTCTCGACAGGGCCATAGACAATGAGCAGTTCTTC,CASSPVLDRAIDNEQFF
-,TRBJ2-3,-,TRBV7-6,TGTGCCAGCAGCTCGACCTTTCCCCCCACAGAAGATACGCAGTATTTT,CASSSTFPPTEDTQYF
-,TRBJ2-3,TRBD2,TRBV6-5,TGTGCCAGCAGTCCTAATAGCGGGATTAGCACAGATACGCAGTATTTT,CASSPNSGISTDTQYF
-,TRBJ2-7,-,TRBV6-5,TGTGCCAGCAGTTACGCAAGTGGCTCCTACGAGCAGTACTTC,CASSYASGSYEQYF
few,TRBJ2-7,-,TRBV3-1,TGTGCCAGCAGCCAAGATTGGCCCGCCCCGTACGAGCAGTACTTC,CASSQDWPAPYEQYF
-,TRBJ2-1,TRBD2,TRBV6-5,TGTGCCAGCAGTTACTCGTGGGAGCGGGGAGGAGAGCAGTTCTTC,CASSYSWERGGEQFF
-,TRBJ2-6,-,TRBV9,TGTGCCAGCAGCGCCACACTCGCTGGGGCCAACGTCCTGACTTTC,CASSATLAGANVLTF
-,TRBJ1-3,TRBD1,TRBV6-1,TGTGCCAGCAGTGGCCAAAGGGGACAGAGAAACACCATATATTTT,CASSGQRGQRNTIYF
-,TRBJ1-1,-,TRBV28,TGTGCCAACTCAAAGGGAGGGGTGAACACTGAAGCTTTCTTT,CANSKGGVNTEAFF
few,TRBJ1-2,-,TRBV6-6,TGTGCCAGCAGCAGGGAAGTACGCGGCTACACCTTC,CASSREVRGYTF
few,TRBJ2-5,-,TRBV3-1,TGTGCCAGCAGCCAAGACGCATGGGTCGTGCAGGGGAAAGAGACCCAGTACTTC,CASSQDAWVVQGKETQYF
-,TRBJ2-7,-,TRBV2,TGTGCCAGCAGTGACGACGGCTACGAGCAGTACTTC,CASSDDGYEQYF
-,TRBJ2-7,-,TRBV4-1,TGCGCCAGCAGCCGCCTGGCATTCCGCTCCTACGAGCAGTACTTC,CASSRLAFRSYEQYF
few,TRBJ2-1,-,TRBV6-5,TGTGCCAGCACCAAGGGGGGAGGGCTCGGGGCTGAGCAGTTCTTC,CASTKGGGLGAEQFF
-,TRBJ2-1,TRBD2,TRBV20-1,TGCAGTGCAAACAAAGGACTAGCAAATGAGCAGTTCTTC,CSANKGLANEQFF
few,TRBJ2-5,-,TRBV20-1,TGCAGTGCCGGGAGACTAGGGCAAGAGACCCAGTACTTC,CSAGRLGQETQYF
few,TRBJ1-1,-,TRBV19,TGTGCCAGTAGTATAAGGAGCACTGAAGCTTTCTTT,CASSIRSTEAFF
-,TRBJ2-2,-,TRBV9,TGTGCCAGCAGCGTACAGGGCGCCTTGGGGACCGGGGAGCTGTTTTTT,CASSVQGALGTGELFF
many,TRBJ2-5,-,TRBV12-3/TRBV12-4,TGTGCCAGCAGTGCAGGGGTAGTCAAGGAGACCCAGTACTTC,CASSAGVVKETQYF
-,TRBJ1-1,-,TRBV11-3,TGTGCCAGCAGCCACCTCGGGACTGAAGCTTTCTTT,CASSHLGTEAFF
-,TRBJ1-4,-,TRBV7-9,TGTGCCAGCAGCTTAGCTCTGATTGATAATGAAAAACTGTTTTTT,CASSLALIDNEKLFF
-,TRBJ2-5,TRBD2,TRBV7-8,TGTGCCAGCAGCTTAAGCGCTAGCGGATTCCAAGAGACCCAGTACTTC,CASSLSASGFQETQYF
few,TRBJ2-1,TRBD1,TRBV29-1,TGCAGCGTCGAGCCCCCAGGGGGCTACGATGAGCAGTTCTTC,CSVEPPGGYDEQFF
-,TRBJ2-5,TRBD2,TRBV7-2,TGTGCCAGCAGCTTAGGGGGACTAGCGGGGGGGCAAGAGACCCAGTACTTC,CASSLGGLAGGQETQYF
-,TRBJ2-7,-,TRBV29-1,TGCAGCGTTGTGGCTGAATCCTACGAGCAGTACTTC,CSVVAESYEQYF
-,TRBJ2-7,-,TRBV7-9,TGTGCCAGCAGCTTGTCGACAGTGGGCGAGCAGTACTTC,CASSLSTVGEQYF
few,TRBJ1-6,-,TRBV13,TGTGCCAGCAGAACTCAGGGGTCTTCACCCCTCCACTTT,CASRTQGSSPLHF
-,TRBJ2-7,-,TRBV7-8,TGTGCCAGCAGCTTAGCGGGGGCCTCTGTATCCTACGAGCAGTACTTC,CASSLAGASVSYEQYF
many,TRBJ2-2,-,TRBV5-1,TGTGCCAGCAGCTTAGATCTTAACACCGGGGAGCTGTTTTTT,CASSLDLNTGELFF
few,TRBJ2-7,-,TRBV28,TGTGCCAGCAGGGGCCGTAACTCCTACGAGCAGTACTTC,CASRGRNSYEQYF
few,TRBJ2-5,TRBD2,TRBV5-1,TGCGCCAGCAGCTCGGGACTAGTGGCCCCAGAGACCCAGTACTTC,CASSSGLVAPETQYF
-,TRBJ1-2,-,TRBV5-5,TGTGCCAGCAGCTTGGGAGGGTTGCGTGGCTACACCTTC,CASSLGGLRGYTF
-,TRBJ1-2,TRBD1,TRBV25-1,TGTGCCAGCAGTGCAGTGACAGGGTCCTATGGCTACACCTTC,CASSAVTGSYGYTF
few,TRBJ2-5,-,TRBV20-1,TGCAGTGCTAAGGGGGAAGAGACCCAGTACTTC,CSAKGEETQYF
few,TRBJ2-1,-,TRBV27,TGTGCCAGCAGCTTACTGGGGGTCGACAATGAGCAGTTCTTC,CASSLLGVDNEQFF
many,TRBJ2-5,TRBD2,TRBV7-2,TGTGCCAGCAGCTTACCCGGGACTAGCGGGAGGGCCGCGCGGGAGACCCAGTACTTC,CASSLPGTSGRAARETQYF
-,TRBJ2-7,-,TRBV10-3,TGTGCCATCAGTGGCAGGGCTGCCCACGAGCAGTACTTC,CAISGRAAHEQYF
-,TRBJ2-3,-,TRBV27,TGTGCCAGCAGACCAACGCGGGGCACAGATACGCAGTATTTT,CASRPTRGTDTQYF
once,TRBJ2-5,TRBD2,TRBV2,TGTGCCAGCAGTGAGTGGATAGCGGGGGGACAAGAGACCCAGTACTTC,CASSEWIAGGQETQYF
few,TRBJ1-1,-,TRBV20-1,TGCAGTGCTAGAGCTATATCAGGGGATACTGAAGCTTTCTTT,CSARAISGDTEAFF
-,TRBJ2-3,TRBD1,TRBV24-1,TGTGCCACCAGTGAGGGGACAGGCACAGATACGCAGTATTTT,CATSEGTGTDTQYF
few,TRBJ2-7,-,TRBV7-2,TGTGCCAGCAGCTTAAGCCACCTAGCGTACTCCTACGAGCAGTACTTC,CASSLSHLAYSYEQYF